This TCR beta chain was recorded in a study of blood T cell repertoires in COVID-19. Study-wide background: COVID-19 samples, acute and convalescent, were from the United States, Italy and Spain.

This clone appeared a few times. CDR1 is LNHNV, CDR2 YYDKDF, per germline (reference sequence). Trimming shortened V by 0 bases and J by 4 bases, and 10 bases separated the two germline ends. This CDR3 region has 15 residues. Sequencing was performed with immunoSEQ multiplex PCR; in TCRdb, only in-frame clones are kept and a portion is missing. The sample lists some 220,000 clones, almost 85% occurring once. Sequenced input: peripheral blood. This sequence originates from a man in his fifties or sixties with acute or convalescent COVID-19. The chain has TRBV15 and TRBJ1-5; D might be TRBD1 (5 bases). In nucleotides, the CDR3 is TGTGCCACCAGCAGAGATTTTGGGACTAATCAGCCCCAGCATTTT. Translated: CATSRDFGTNQPQHF.